This is a list of T cell receptor beta chains from one sample in a study of T-cell reconstitution after alpha-beta-depleted transplantation in children. TCRdb reprocessed the PCR reads via MiXCR and lists one record per CDR3 protein. The sample includes approximately 400,000 distinct CDR3 sequences, 15% to 20% seen only once; the top ten take around 28%. The sequences come from PBMCs, mostly from graft donor cells, collected 360 days after TCRalphabeta/CD19-depleted stem cell transplant. These receptors were obtained from a boy in the first two years of life who had a stem cell transplant for Wiskott-Aldrich syndrome, so the T cells may come from the graft donor. Both conserved end residues are part of each CDR3. The order of the fields is D gene, clone size, V gene, J gene, CDR3 protein, CDR3 DNA. D genes are given only for firm matches. The listing skips clone size in some rows; elsewhere it reads once, few, many or a size class.

TRBD1	-	TRBV12-3/TRBV12-4	TRBJ2-6	CASRTDREWAGANVLTF	TGTGCCAGCAGAACCGACAGGGAATGGGCTGGGGCCAACGTCCTGACTTTC
TRBD1	-	TRBV5-1	TRBJ2-3	CASHRTGADTQYF	TGCGCCAGCCATCGGACAGGGGCAGATACGCAGTATTTT
-	few	TRBV10-3	TRBJ2-5	CAISESSETQYF	TGTGCCATCAGTGAGTCTTCAGAGACCCAGTACTTC
-	-	TRBV11-2	TRBJ1-2	CASSLPLGGRRSRLANYGYTF	TGTGCCAGCAGCCTTCCCTTGGGGGGGCGCCGGTCCCGCTTGGCTAACTATGGCTACACCTTC
TRBD2	few	TRBV20-1	TRBJ2-3	CSARGPRESTDTQYF	TGCAGTGCTAGAGGCCCGCGGGAGAGCACAGATACGCAGTATTTT
-	-	TRBV12-3/TRBV12-4	TRBJ2-4	CASSLGRAKNIQYF	TGTGCCAGCAGTTTAGGCAGGGCCAAAAACATTCAGTACTTC
-	few	TRBV9	TRBJ1-1	CASSSKEAFF	TGTGCCAGCAGCTCGAAAGAAGCTTTCTTT
TRBD1	-	TRBV4-1	TRBJ2-5	CASSQPGTAQETQYF	TGCGCCAGCAGCCAGCCCGGGACAGCCCAAGAGACCCAGTACTTC
-	-	TRBV10-3	TRBJ2-3	CAIKSTSGTDTQYF	TGTGCCATCAAATCGACTTCTGGTACGGATACGCAGTATTTT
-	few	TRBV20-1	TRBJ1-5	CSAIRRVQPQHF	TGCAGTGCTATACGGAGGGTTCAGCCCCAGCATTTT
TRBD1	few	TRBV12-3/TRBV12-4	TRBJ2-7	CASSFYSGGWSYEQYF	TGTGCCAGCAGTTTCTACTCAGGGGGCTGGTCCTACGAGCAGTACTTC
-	few	TRBV7-6	TRBJ2-5	CASSLGSDLEETQYF	TGTGCCAGCAGCCTCGGTAGCGATCTAGAAGAGACCCAGTACTTC
-	-	TRBV28	TRBJ2-1	CASSTGLPYNEQFF	TGTGCCAGCAGTACTGGACTACCTTACAATGAGCAGTTCTTC
TRBD1	many	TRBV5-1	TRBJ2-2	CASSKRQGDTGELFF	TGCGCCAGCAGCAAAAGACAGGGGGACACCGGGGAGCTGTTTTTT
TRBD1	many	TRBV6-2/TRBV6-3	TRBJ1-1	CAIGDRAEAFF	TGTGCCATCGGGGACAGGGCTGAAGCTTTCTTT
TRBD1	few	TRBV24-1	TRBJ1-2	CATSDVRDRVFYGYTF	TGTGCCACCAGTGATGTCCGGGACAGGGTATTCTATGGCTACACCTTC
TRBD2	few	TRBV5-1	TRBJ2-1	CASSFGSGSGNEQFF	TGCGCCAGCAGCTTTGGTAGCGGGAGCGGAAATGAGCAGTTCTTC
-	many	TRBV7-6	TRBJ2-4	CASSLAPGGSKNIQYF	TGTGCCAGCAGCTTAGCCCCGGGGGGCAGTAAAAACATTCAGTACTTC
-	few	TRBV24-1	TRBJ2-1	CATSDPITLHEQFF	TGTGCCACCAGTGATCCAATTACCCTTCATGAGCAGTTCTTC
TRBD2	-	TRBV7-9	TRBJ2-5	CASSLTGGPGETQYF	TGTGCCAGCAGCTTAACGGGAGGGCCAGGGGAGACCCAGTACTTC
-	-	TRBV5-1	TRBJ2-7	CASSLTLSVGEQYF	TGCGCCAGCAGCTTGACCCTCTCTGTTGGGGAGCAGTACTTC
-	few	TRBV4-1	TRBJ2-6	CASSQDSGYGANVLTF	TGCGCCAGCAGCCAAGATTCGGGGTATGGGGCCAACGTCCTGACTTTC
TRBD2	few	TRBV7-6	TRBJ2-3	CASSPLAVSTDTQYF	TGTGCCAGCAGCCCGCTAGCGGTTAGCACAGATACGCAGTATTTT
TRBD2	-	TRBV7-2	TRBJ2-7	CASSLELARSYEQYF	TGTGCCAGCAGCTTAGAACTAGCGCGTTCCTACGAGCAGTACTTC
TRBD2	few	TRBV18	TRBJ2-1	CASSNTGGVEQFF	TGTGCCAGCTCCAACACGGGGGGGGTAGAGCAGTTCTTC
-	few	TRBV30	TRBJ1-5	CAWSLGTRQPQHF	TGTGCCTGGAGTCTTGGGACACGGCAGCCCCAGCATTTT
-	-	TRBV20-1	TRBJ2-2	CSVRGAKNTGELFF	TGCAGTGTCAGAGGAGCGAAGAACACCGGGGAGCTGTTTTTT
-	few	TRBV7-6	TRBJ1-4	CASSLWRDTVESF	TGTGCCAGCAGCTTATGGAGGGATACAGTGGAGAGCTTT
-	few	TRBV20-1	TRBJ2-3	CSARDFRTWTDTQYF	TGCAGTGCTAGAGATTTTCGGACATGGACAGATACGCAGTATTTT
-	-	TRBV12-3/TRBV12-4	TRBJ1-5	CASSLRSTARRNQPQHF	TGTGCCAGCAGTCTAAGGTCGACGGCGAGGAGGAATCAGCCCCAGCATTTT
-	few	TRBV24-1	TRBJ2-5	CATSVPGKETQYF	TGTGCCACCAGTGTCCCGGGGAAAGAGACCCAGTACTTC
-	few	TRBV5-1	TRBJ2-2	CASSLVAGSGELFF	TGCGCCAGCAGCTTGGTTGCGGGGTCCGGGGAGCTGTTTTTT
TRBD2	many	TRBV12-3/TRBV12-4	TRBJ2-5	CASSFPGGRETQYF	TGTGCCAGCAGTTTTCCGGGAGGCAGAGAGACCCAGTACTTC
TRBD1	-	TRBV5-1	TRBJ2-3	CASSLTGQSYTDTQYF	TGCGCCAGCAGCTTGACGGGACAGTCCTACACAGATACGCAGTATTTT
-	few	TRBV19	TRBJ2-5	CASSIEAGRETQYF	TGTGCCAGTAGTATCGAGGCAGGGCGAGAGACCCAGTACTTC
-	few	TRBV10-3	TRBJ2-1	CAISEGPGSYNEQFF	TGTGCCATCAGTGAGGGTCCGGGCTCCTACAATGAGCAGTTCTTC
TRBD2	-	TRBV9	TRBJ2-1	CASSVSAGLAGVSYNEQFF	TGTGCCAGCAGCGTTTCCGCGGGACTAGCGGGAGTATCCTACAATGAGCAGTTCTTC
-	-	TRBV4-1	TRBJ1-6	CASSQANPGWSSPLHF	TGCGCCAGCAGCCAAGCCAATCCTGGGTGGAGTTCACCCCTCCACTTT
TRBD1	-	TRBV27	TRBJ2-3	CASSWDRVDTQYF	TGTGCCAGCAGTTGGGACAGGGTAGATACGCAGTATTTT
TRBD1	-	TRBV6-1	TRBJ1-5	CASRGQGGGNQPQHF	TGTGCCAGCAGGGGACAGGGTGGAGGCAATCAGCCCCAGCATTTT
TRBD1	-	TRBV12-3/TRBV12-4	TRBJ1-2	CASSTGQGIGYGYTF	TGTGCCAGCAGTACCGGACAGGGAATCGGCTATGGCTACACCTTC
-	once	TRBV5-6	TRBJ2-2	CASSLGLGDTGELFF	TGTGCCAGCAGCTTGGGACTAGGGGACACCGGGGAGCTGTTTTTT
TRBD1	-	TRBV6-5	TRBJ2-7	CASSYVGQGAGEQYF	TGTGCCAGCAGTTACGTGGGACAGGGGGCGGGCGAGCAGTACTTC
TRBD1	few	TRBV10-2	TRBJ1-2	CASGGQGSRYGYTF	TGCGCCAGCGGAGGACAGGGATCGCGCTATGGCTACACCTTC
-	-	TRBV15	TRBJ2-1	CATSRDLGRSYNEQFF	TGTGCCACCAGCAGAGATTTGGGACGTTCCTACAATGAGCAGTTCTTC
-	few	TRBV5-1	TRBJ1-2	CASSFRRVDGYTF	TGCGCCAGCAGCTTTCGCAGGGTTGATGGCTACACCTTC
-	-	TRBV30	TRBJ2-7	CAWSAGAAYSYEQYF	TGTGCCTGGAGTGCAGGGGCCGCTTACTCCTACGAGCAGTACTTC
-	few	TRBV29-1	TRBJ2-7	CSVEIWFSAGSYEQYF	TGCAGCGTTGAAATATGGTTCTCGGCAGGCTCCTACGAGCAGTACTTC
-	-	TRBV24-1	TRBJ2-5	CATSDLQAGLDETQYF	TGTGCCACCAGTGATTTGCAGGCAGGGTTAGATGAGACCCAGTACTTC
-	few	TRBV12-3/TRBV12-4	TRBJ2-7	CASSLAKGVPYEQYF	TGTGCCAGCAGTTTGGCGAAAGGGGTCCCCTACGAGCAGTACTTC
TRBD2	few	TRBV6-1	TRBJ2-4	CASSKRTSGALAKNIQYF	TGTGCCAGCAGCAAAAGGACTAGCGGGGCCCTAGCCAAAAACATCCAGTACTTC
TRBD1	few	TRBV9	TRBJ2-1	CASSPTQGAYRNEQFF	TGTGCCAGCAGCCCCACTCAGGGGGCTTACCGCAATGAGCAGTTCTTC
-	few	TRBV6-5	TRBJ2-7	CASRSGGTSYF	TGTGCCAGCAGATCGGGTGGGACGTCGTACTTC
TRBD1	-	TRBV15	TRBJ2-4	CATSRPGTGVLAKNIQYF	TGTGCCACCAGCAGACCCGGGACAGGGGTCCTAGCCAAAAACATTCAGTACTTC
-	few	TRBV24-1	TRBJ2-7	CATSLARFYEQYF	TGTGCCACCAGTCTAGCCAGGTTCTACGAGCAGTACTTC
-	-	TRBV24-1	TRBJ2-3	CATSDRYTQYF	TGTGCCACCAGTGATCGGTATACGCAGTATTTT
TRBD2	-	TRBV11-2	TRBJ2-3	CASSLVTRAGGQPYTQYF	TGTGCCAGCAGCTTAGTCACAAGAGCGGGAGGTCAACCTTATACGCAGTATTTT
-	-	TRBV24-1	TRBJ2-3	CATLASGTDTQYF	TGTGCCACCCTTGCTAGCGGCACAGATACGCAGTATTTT
-	-	TRBV12-3/TRBV12-4	TRBJ2-1	CTSSLSRGGLSGSYNEQFF	TGTACCAGCAGTCTCAGTCGGGGAGGCCTTAGCGGCTCCTACAATGAGCAGTTCTTC
-	-	TRBV7-9	TRBJ2-2	CASSLGGLAGELFF	TGTGCCAGCAGCTTAGGGGGGCTCGCCGGGGAGCTGTTTTTT